This T cell receptor (beta chain) was identified in a study of cytomegalovirus exposure and HLA in healthy donors. The PCR was carried out with 60 Vbeta primers and 13 Jbeta primers. The method was immunoSEQ multiplex PCR; TCRdb's version includes in-frame clones alone and lacks a portion of them. The sample yields 130,000 or so clones, about 78% seen once. The CDR3 is 15 residues long. Trimming removed 1 base from V and 5 bases from J, with 15 bases in between. Germline V gene sequence: CDR1 LNHDA, CDR2 SQIVND (reference sequence). The receptor was derived from a man in his fifties or sixties in good health and CMV-seronegative. The chain has TRBV19 and TRBJ2-7, with a weak D call TRBD2 (7 bases). The sequencing input was PBMCs. The CDR3 region is CASSIAAGADNEQYF. For the CDR3, the DNA is TGTGCCAGTAGTATAGCGGCGGGGGCTGATAACGAGCAGTACTTC.